This T cell receptor beta chain emerged from a study of radiotherapy plus CTLA-4 blockade in lung cancer. Study observations and caveats: Following radiotherapy plus ipilimumab, tumor-derived TCR clones expanded in the blood. Response, reportedly, was best predicted by interferon-beta along with early blood T cell clone dynamics.

Regarding this clone: Its antigen is as yet unknown.

Clones were sequenced by immunoSEQ multiplex PCR, and TCRdb holds only the in-frame ones, with some missing. The sample yields about 73,000 clones, roughly 87% seen once. This sample comprised peripheral blood, obtained from a patient treated with radiotherapy plus ipilimumab. The sequence was collected from a human donor with non-small cell lung cancer that progressed on radiotherapy plus ipilimumab.

The CDR3 DNA reads as TGTGCCAGCAGCTTGGAACTTTCTAGCGGGGCCTACGAGCAGTACTTC. It yields the protein CASSLELSSGAYEQYF. This sequence joins TRBV5-5 and TRBJ2-7; 9 bases fit TRBD2. Germline assignment: CDR1 SGHKS and CDR2 YYEKEE (reference sequence). V gave up 0 bases and J gave up 2 bases; unmatched junction bases: 6. The CDR3 is 16 residues long. Full variable domain (outside the CDR3, taken from reference TRBV5-5 and TRBJ2-7): DAGVTQSPTHLIKTRGQQVTLRCSPISGHKSVSWYQQVLGQGPQFIFQYYEKEERGRGNFPDRFSARQFPNYSSELNVNALLLGDSALYLCASSLELSSGAYEQYFGPGTRLTVT.